One and the same sample provided the 10 T cell receptor beta chains below, sequenced in a study of T cells in Graves' hyperthyroidism and ophthalmopathy. There were TCR beta CDR3 regions amplified from RNA transcripts. An initial round of RT-PCR targeting the TCR CDR3 relied on the HTBI primer set. TCRdb used MiXCR to reprocess the multiplex PCR reads, holding one entry per CDR3 protein. The sample lists under 400,000 distinct CDR3 sequences; roughly an eighth were seen once. The source material was blood. Receptors originate from a woman aged 18-29 years with Graves' hyperthyroidism.

The J gene is TRBJ2-3, the V gene TRBV5-6; 9 bases are shared with TRBD2. CDR1 is SGHDT and CDR2 is YYEEEE in the germline V gene. The V segment lost 0 bases and the J segment 2 bases; nucleotides outside the gene matches: 7. The CDR3 has 17 amino acids. The CDR3: CASSLAASGASTDTQYF. CDR3 nucleotide sequence: TGTGCCAGCAGCTTGGCGGCTAGCGGGGCCTCCACAGATACGCAGTATTTT.

For this clonotype: At one of its ends the junction is not consistent with the germline gene, which may arise from a read error. The chain carries TRBV7-2 and TRBJ2-2; D might be TRBD1 (6 bases). Germline V gene lookup returns CDR1 SGHTA and CDR2 FQGNSA. The CDR3 is 18 amino acids. DNA of the CDR3: TGCGCCAGCAGCCAGGCCCTCGCAGGGGCCGGTAGCACCGGGGAGCTGTTTTTT. This translates into CASSQALAGAGSTGELFF.

This clonotype was seen ten or more times. The chain has TRBV20-1 and TRBJ2-3; 10 bases are a match to TRBD1. Germline loops: CDR1 DFQATT, CDR2 SNEGSKA (reference sequence). The CDR3 contains 15 residues. Unmatched junction bases numbered 7, after V lost 6 bases and J lost 1 base. CDR3 DNA sequence: TGCAGTGCCCGTGACAGGGGGCGAGGCACAGATACGCAGTATTTT. Protein product: CSARDRGRGTDTQYF.

This clonotype was seen repeatedly, ten times or more. J is TRBJ1-2 and V is TRBV12-3 or TRBV12-4; weak D call: TRBD1 (6 bases). The germline V and J ends were trimmed by 5 bases and 6 bases, with 22 bases remaining between them. The CDR3 loop spans 16 amino acids. The CDR3 DNA is TGTGCCAGCAGTCCTTCCGTTTTAACAGGGCGCAATGGCTACACCTTC. Its protein is CASSPSVLTGRNGYTF.

The rearrangement uses TRBV6-1 and TRBJ1-2; TRBD1 matches at 7 bases. V gave up 10 bases and J gave up 4 bases; unmatched junction bases: 3. CDR3 length equals 11 residues. Germline V gene sequence: CDR1 MNHNS, CDR2 SASEGT. The CDR3 here is CAIRDSYGYTF. For the CDR3, the DNA is TGTGCCATACGGGACAGCTATGGCTACACCTTC.

V is TRBV5-1 and J is TRBJ2-1; D remains unclear. This CDR3 contains 13 residues. V shed 4 bases and J shed 9 bases, with 14 bases lying between them. Per the germline V gene, CDR1 is SGHRS and CDR2 is YFSETQ. The CDR3 DNA follows: TGCGCCAGCAGCCGGGTTGGTTTCGGTGAGCAGTTCTTC. Translation: CASSRVGFGEQFF.

A few counts support this clonotype. The CDR3 reads CASSQDRRRGYTF. The CDR3 coding sequence is TGCGCCAGCAGCCAAGACCGACGACGGGGCTACACCTTC. The chain links TRBV4-1 to TRBJ1-2, with D uncertain. Trimming pared 0 bases from V and 8 bases from J, leaving 10 bases between. This CDR3 has 13 amino acids. CDR1 is MGHRA and CDR2 is YSYEKL in the germline V gene.

In its sample, this clonotype was seen many times. This chain joins TRBV3-1 and TRBJ2-7; perhaps D is TRBD1 or TRBD2 (5 bases each). This CDR3 spans 14 amino acids. With 3 bases removed from V and 2 bases from J, the gap between germline ends came to 11 bases. Germline loops: CDR1 LGHDT, CDR2 YNNKEL (reference sequence). The CDR3 is CASSQRDPPYEQYF. CDR3 DNA sequence: TGTGCCAGCAGCCAGAGGGACCCCCCCTACGAGCAGTACTTC.

This clonotype appeared a few times. The rearrangement links TRBV3-1 to TRBJ1-3; 9 positions agree with TRBD1. CDR1 is LGHDT, CDR2 YNNKEL, per germline (reference sequence). Trimming took 10 bases from V and 3 from J; bases not matched to a gene: 13. CDR3 length equals 16 residues. CDR3 sequence: CATPNPGQGNGNTIYF. The CDR3, as DNA: TGTGCCACTCCAAACCCGGGACAGGGTAATGGAAACACCATATATTTT.

This clonotype appeared many times. This rearrangement joins TRBV18 to TRBJ2-7, with D perhaps matching TRBD1 (6 bases). The germline V and J ends were trimmed by 3 bases and 3 bases, with 9 bases remaining between them. Germline V lookup: CDR1 KGHSH, CDR2 LQKENI. The CDR3 runs to 13 residues. As DNA, the CDR3 is TGTGCCAGCTCACCTCAGGACAGCTACGAGCAGTACTTC. This codes for CASSPQDSYEQYF.